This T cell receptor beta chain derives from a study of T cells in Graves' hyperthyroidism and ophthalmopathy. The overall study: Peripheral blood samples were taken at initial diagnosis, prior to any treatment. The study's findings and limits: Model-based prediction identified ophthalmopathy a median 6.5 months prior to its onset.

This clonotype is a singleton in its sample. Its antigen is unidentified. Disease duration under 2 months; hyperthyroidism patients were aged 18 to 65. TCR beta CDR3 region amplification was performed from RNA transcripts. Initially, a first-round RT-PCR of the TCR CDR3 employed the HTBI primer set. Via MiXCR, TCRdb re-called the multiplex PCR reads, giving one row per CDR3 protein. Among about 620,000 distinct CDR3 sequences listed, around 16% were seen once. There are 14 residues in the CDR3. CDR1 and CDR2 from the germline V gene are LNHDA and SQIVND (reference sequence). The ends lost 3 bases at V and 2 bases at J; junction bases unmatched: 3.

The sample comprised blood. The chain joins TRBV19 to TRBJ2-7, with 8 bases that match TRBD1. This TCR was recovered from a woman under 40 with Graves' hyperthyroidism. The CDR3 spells CASSMDRAPYEQYF. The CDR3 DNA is TGTGCCAGTAGTATGGACAGGGCTCCCTACGAGCAGTACTTC.